This passage covers 10 T cell receptor beta chains from one sample sequenced in a study of CD8+ T cells in alopecia areata. Extraction and reverse transcription of RNA yielded cDNA as the sequencing template. Method: immunoSEQ multiplex PCR; TCRdb's copy keeps in-frame clones and lacks some. The data contain 100,000 to 150,000 clones, roughly 54% of them singletons. The sequencing here drew on CD4+ T cells sorted from blood, taken at week 0. Receptor source: a human donor with alopecia areata.

The chain recombines TRBV4-2 with TRBJ1-6; 9 bases are shared with TRBD1. J lost 10 bases, V lost 0 bases, and 10 bases had no gene match. The CDR3 consists of 17 residues. Germline values: CDR1 LGHNA, CDR2 YNFKEQ. CDR3 sequence reads: CASSQDPSGTGKSPLHF. The CDR3, as DNA: TGTGCCAGCAGCCAAGACCCGTCCGGGACAGGGAAATCACCCCTCCACTTT.

V and J are TRBV2 and TRBJ1-5; 12 bases are shared with TRBD1. The CDR3 has 14 amino acids. The germline V gene has CDR1 SNHLY and CDR2 FYNNEI. DNA of the CDR3: TGTGCTACAGCGGGACAGGGGGCGGTTCAGCCCCAGCATTTT. Encoded protein: CATAGQGAVQPQHF.

The gene calls are TRBV6-6 and TRBJ2-7; 10 bases agree with TRBD1. Trimming at V came to 6 bases and at J to 1 base, leaving 6 bases not matched to a gene. CDR1 and CDR2 (germline): MNHNY, SVGAGI (reference sequence). The CDR3 runs 15 residues. The CDR3 loop is CASSPGTGESYEQYF. CDR3 coding DNA: TGTGCCAGCAGCCCCGGGACAGGGGAGTCCTACGAGCAGTACTTC.

The rearrangement links TRBV4-3 to TRBJ1-1; tentatively, D is TRBD1 (6 bases). This CDR3 is built from 15 residues. Trimming removed 3 bases from V and 3 bases from J, with 14 bases in between. Germline CDR1 reads LGHNA; CDR2 reads YSLEER. CDR3 coding DNA: TGCGCCAGCAGCCAGTCCAGGGGAAGGGACACTGAAGCTTTCTTT. It codes for CASSQSRGRDTEAFF.

The chain has TRBV5-4 and TRBJ2-1, with D unclear. Trimming removed 0 bases from V and 0 bases from J, with 7 bases in between. Germline V gene lookup returns CDR1 SGHNT and CDR2 YYREEE (reference sequence). This CDR3 is 15 amino acids long. CDR3 sequence reads: CASSLGYFSYNEQFF. For the CDR3, the DNA is TGTGCCAGCAGCTTGGGGTATTTCTCCTACAATGAGCAGTTCTTC.

CDR3 sequence (DNA): TGTGCCAGCAGCCCAACTAGCGGGAGTGTGGAGACCCAGTACTTC. Translating gives CASSPTSGSVETQYF. V and J are TRBV7-2 and TRBJ2-5; TRBD2 matches 11 bases. CDR1 is SGHTA and CDR2 is FQGNSA in the germline V gene. The CDR3 totals 15 residues. V gave up 5 bases and J gave up 5 bases; unmatched junction bases: 7.

The chain joins TRBV27 to TRBJ2-7; a weak D match, TRBD1 (5 bases). Germline V gene sequence: CDR1 MNHEY, CDR2 SMNVEV (reference sequence). Trimming cost V 3 bases and J 6 bases, with 15 bases left between them. The CDR3 runs 14 residues. For the CDR3, the DNA is TGTGCCAGCAGTTTTTCACAGGTTGCCCCCGAGCAGTACTTC. This sequence encodes CASSFSQVAPEQYF.

The chain is built from TRBV4-3 and TRBJ2-1, with D perhaps assigned TRBD1 or TRBD2 (6 bases each). The CDR3 runs to 15 residues. The germline CDR1 and CDR2 sequences are LGHNA and YSLEER. Deletions cut 1 base from V and 5 bases from J, with 12 bases between. The CDR3 protein is CASSQARGRNNEQFF. CDR3 coding DNA: TGCGCCAGCAGCCAAGCGAGGGGGAGGAACAATGAGCAGTTCTTC.

This clone was seen only a few times. The genes are TRBV19 and TRBJ2-1, with 7 positions matching TRBD2. The CDR3 spans 14 residues. V shed 3 bases and J 7 bases; nucleotides not matched to a gene: 6. Looked up from germline, CDR1 is LNHDA and CDR2 is SQIVND (reference sequence). This chain's CDR3 is CASSMSGISNEQFF. CDR3 nucleotides: TGTGCCAGTAGTATGAGCGGGATATCGAATGAGCAGTTCTTC.

The rearrangement links TRBV27 to TRBJ2-1; 14 bases line up with TRBD2. The germline V gene encodes CDR1 MNHEY and CDR2 SMNVEV (reference sequence). With V trimmed by 5 bases and J by 8 bases, 8 bases remained unmatched. This CDR3 has 16 residues. The CDR3 reads CASSLRTSGRIDEQFF. DNA for the CDR3: TGTGCCAGCAGTCTCCGGACTAGCGGGAGGATTGATGAGCAGTTCTTC.